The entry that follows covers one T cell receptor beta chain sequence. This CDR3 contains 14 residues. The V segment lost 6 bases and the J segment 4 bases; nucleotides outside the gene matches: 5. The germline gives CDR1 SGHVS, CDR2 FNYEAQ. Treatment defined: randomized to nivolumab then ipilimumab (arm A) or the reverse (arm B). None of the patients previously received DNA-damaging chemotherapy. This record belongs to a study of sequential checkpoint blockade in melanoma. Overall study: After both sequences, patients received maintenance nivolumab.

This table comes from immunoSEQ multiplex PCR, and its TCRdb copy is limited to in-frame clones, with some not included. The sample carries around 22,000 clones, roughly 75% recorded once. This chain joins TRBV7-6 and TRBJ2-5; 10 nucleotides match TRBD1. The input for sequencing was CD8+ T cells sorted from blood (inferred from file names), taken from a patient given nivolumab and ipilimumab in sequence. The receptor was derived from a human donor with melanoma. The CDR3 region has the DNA TGTGCCAGCAGGGACAGGGGGGTGGCAGAGACCCAGTACTTC. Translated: CASRDRGVAETQYF.